One sample yielded the 8 T cell receptor beta chains listed below, sequenced in a study of blood T cell repertoires in COVID-19. Sequencing was performed with immunoSEQ multiplex PCR; in TCRdb, only in-frame clones are kept and a portion is missing. The repertoire consists of some 220,000 clones, with roughly 84% occurring once and the leading ten covering 15% to 20%. The sample taken for sequencing was peripheral blood. The receptors derive from a woman aged 80 or older with active or convalescent COVID-19.

The gene calls are TRBV9 and TRBJ2-3, with D possibly matching TRBD1 (6 bases). From germline, CDR1 is SGDLS and CDR2 YYNGEE. Trimming cost V 3 bases and J 2 bases, with 22 bases left between them. The CDR3 has 18 amino acids. The CDR3 spells CASSGQTGQLRSTDTQYF. DNA of the CDR3: TGTGCCAGCAGCGGGCAGACAGGACAGTTAAGGTCCACAGATACGCAGTATTTT.

The chain employs TRBV19 and TRBJ2-1; 15 bases map to TRBD2. CDR1 is LNHDA and CDR2 is SQIVND in the germline V gene (reference sequence). The J segment lost 2 bases and the V segment lost 4 bases, leaving 9 bases of the junction unmatched. CDR3 length equals 19 residues. The CDR3 sequence is CASSTTWTSGGAPYNEQFF. The CDR3 nucleotides read TGTGCCAGTAGTACCACCTGGACTAGCGGGGGGGCCCCCTACAATGAGCAGTTCTTC.

Concerning this clone: An end of the junction differs from the germline gene, which may be a read error. This chain uses TRBV15 with TRBJ2-7; a weak D match, TRBD2 (7 bases). The CDR3 is 13 amino acids. Germline values: CDR1 LNHNV, CDR2 YYDKDF (reference sequence). The DNA for the CDR3 is TGTGCCACCAGCTTCTCGGGGGGCTACGTGCAGTACTTC. Translating it yields CATSFSGGYVQYF.

CDR3 bases: TGTGCCAGCAGCGTAAACCCGACTTCCTACAATGAGCAGTTCTTC. This encodes CASSVNPTSYNEQFF. This chain joins TRBV9 and TRBJ2-1, with D unclear. The CDR3 has 15 residues. From germline, CDR1 is SGDLS and CDR2 YYNGEE. V gave up 1 base and J gave up 1 base, with 9 bases separating them.

This rearrangement joins TRBV10-3 to TRBJ1-2; no clear D gene. Trimming removed 10 bases from V and 0 bases from J, with 9 bases in between. Germline V gene data show CDR1 as ENHRY and CDR2 as SYGVKD. CDR3 length: 12 amino acids. In nucleotides, the CDR3 is TGTGCCACTTTCCTCGCTAACTATGGCTACACCTTC. Residues: CATFLANYGYTF.

V is TRBV7-9 and J is TRBJ2-7, with TRBD1 identical over 11 bases. The germline V gene has CDR1 SEHNR and CDR2 FQNEAQ (reference sequence). The CDR3 totals 16 residues. Losses at the gene ends were 2 bases for V and 3 bases for J; bases not matched to a gene: 6. CDR3 sequence (DNA): TGTGCCAGCAGCTTAAGTTCGGGACAGGGGGTCTACGAGCAGTACTTC. Translated: CASSLSSGQGVYEQYF.

V usage is TRBV5-1 and J usage is TRBJ1-1; 7 nucleotides line up with TRBD1. With V trimmed by 4 bases and J by 10 bases, 19 bases remained unmatched. This CDR3 has 16 residues. Germline V gene lookup returns CDR1 SGHRS and CDR2 YFSETQ. In nucleotides, the CDR3 is TGCGCCAGCAGCGCCCAGCCTACAGGGGATGTCGTCAGAGCTTTCTTT. Encoded protein: CASSAQPTGDVVRAFF.

This clone was seen a single time. The gene calls are TRBV28 and TRBJ1-5, with TRBD1 matching 7 bases. Germline V CDR1 and CDR2: MDHEN, SYDVKM. The junction had 6 bases not matched to a gene; V was cut back by 5 bases and J by 5 bases. CDR3 length equals 14 residues. CDR3 coding DNA: TGTGCCAGCAGTACAACAGGGGAGGATCAGCCCCAGCATTTT. It codes for CASSTTGEDQPQHF.